The 18 T cell receptor beta chains given below trace back to one sample, sequenced in a study of a mutant IDH1 vaccine in newly diagnosed glioma. Time point noted: week 11, during vaccination. Each dose delivered 300 ug of mutant IDH1 20-mer peptide subcutaneously with imiquimod. Sequencing was performed with immunoSEQ multiplex PCR; in TCRdb, only in-frame clones are kept and a portion is missing. This sample has some 130,000 clones, with 80% found just once. Which antigens these TCRs recognize remains unknown. The source material was PBMCs, sampled from a glioma patient whose treatment included an IDH1 peptide vaccine. The receptors were gathered from a middle-aged man with glioma.

This clone is a singleton in its sample. The J gene is TRBJ2-1, the V gene TRBV11-3, with 7 bases identical to TRBD2. This CDR3 has 13 amino acids. V shed 8 bases, J shed 3 bases, and the junction held 4 bases outside the gene matches. Germline lookup yields CDR1 SGHNT and CDR2 YENEEA. CDR3 sequence: CASGSGVYNEQFF. CDR3 DNA sequence: TGTGCCAGCGGGAGCGGGGTCTACAATGAGCAGTTCTTC.

This clone turned up a few times. The V call is TRBV5-1, the J call TRBJ2-7; 8 bases align to TRBD1. The CDR3 extends over 15 amino acids. J gave up 6 bases and V 3 bases, and 11 bases lay outside the gene matches. Germline V CDR1 and CDR2: SGHRS, YFSETQ. CDR3 sequence reads: CASSSPTGVAREQYF. CDR3 coding DNA: TGCGCCAGCAGCTCACCGACAGGGGTGGCTCGCGAGCAGTACTTC.

J is TRBJ2-3 and V is TRBV9; D assignment may be TRBD1 or TRBD2 (5 bases each). Germline V gives CDR1 SGDLS, CDR2 YYNGEE. The CDR3 consists of 13 residues. V was shortened by 3 bases and J by 2 bases, with 7 bases between the two germline ends. In nucleotides, the CDR3 is TGTGCCAGCAGCGCGGGGCTCACAGATACGCAGTATTTT. It codes for CASSAGLTDTQYF. Full variable domain (rest looked up from reference TRBV9 and TRBJ2-3): DSGVTQTPKHLITATGQRVTLRCSPRSGDLSVYWYQQSLDQGLQFLIQYYNGEERAKGNILERFSAQQFPDLHSELNLSSLELGDSALYFCASSAGLTDTQYFGPGTRLTVL.

The genes are TRBV6-1 and TRBJ2-7; TRBD1 aligns across 7 bases. CDR3 size: 14 residues. V lost 8 bases to trimming and J lost 2 bases; unmatched junction nucleotides: 9. Germline CDR1 is MNHNS and CDR2 is SASEGT. CDR3 loop: CASSSGTDTYEQYF. In DNA, the CDR3 is TGTGCCAGCTCCTCCGGGACAGATACCTACGAGCAGTACTTC.

The J gene is TRBJ2-7, the V gene TRBV2; 7 bases are shared with TRBD1. J gave up 6 bases and V 5 bases, and 13 bases lay outside the gene matches. The CDR3 runs 15 residues. Per germline, CDR1 SNHLY and CDR2 FYNNEI. CDR3 loop: CASSRGGPDPSEQYF. CDR3 in DNA: TGTGCCAGCAGTAGAGGGGGCCCAGACCCCTCCGAGCAGTACTTC.

Within the sample, this clone is medium-sized (0.01 to 0.1%). The chain joins TRBV4-2 to TRBJ2-1; 10 bases agree with TRBD2. V lost 0 bases to trimming and J lost 7 bases; unmatched junction nucleotides: 6. The CDR3 loop spans 16 amino acids. The germline V gene has CDR1 LGHNA and CDR2 YNFKEQ. As DNA, the CDR3 is TGTGCCAGCAGCCAAGACAAAGCGGGGGGGCTAAATGAGCAGTTCTTC. Protein product: CASSQDKAGGLNEQFF.

This clone was counted a single time. The rearrangement uses TRBV30 and TRBJ1-2, with unresolved D. The CDR3 loop spans 14 amino acids. Germline lookup yields CDR1 GTSNPN and CDR2 SVGIG (reference sequence). V lost 0 bases, J lost 4 bases, and 12 bases lay in between. The CDR3 spells CAWSVQTVSYGYTF. The CDR3 bases are TGTGCCTGGAGTGTACAAACTGTTAGCTATGGCTACACCTTC.

Remarks on this clone: The junction departs from germline at one end; a sequencing error may be responsible. The chain uses TRBV7-7 and TRBJ1-1, with no clear D. There are 15 residues in the CDR3. From germline, CDR1 is SSHAT and CDR2 FNYEAQ (reference sequence). CDR3 protein: CASSPLIRRETEAFF. The CDR3 DNA reads TGTGCTAGCAGCCCTTTAATCCGTAGGGAGACTGAAGCTTTCTTT.

This sequence joins TRBV10-1 and TRBJ2-1; a weak D match, TRBD2 (6 bases). Germline assignment: CDR1 WNHNN and CDR2 SYGVQD (reference sequence). CDR3 length: 12 amino acids. V lost 4 bases and J lost 7, with 8 bases in between. CDR3 in DNA: TGCGCCAGCAGTGGGAGCGGGAATGAGCAGTTCTTC. Translation gives CASSGSGNEQFF.

The chain combines TRBV5-1 with TRBJ1-5; TRBD1 matches at 9 bases. J was trimmed by 6 bases and V by 4 bases; bases with no gene match: 5. CDR3 length equals 14 residues. The V gene's germline CDR1 is SGHRS and CDR2 YFSETQ. CDR3 DNA: TGCGCCAGCAGCAGGACAGGGGCAAGTCAGCCCCAGCATTTT. Translated: CASSRTGASQPQHF.

The gene calls are TRBV7-6 and TRBJ2-5; 9 bases fit TRBD2. The CDR3 spans 16 residues. The germline V gene encodes CDR1 SGHVS and CDR2 FNYEAQ. V was pared by 0 bases and J by 7 bases, with 9 bases of the junction left unmatched. The CDR3 sequence: CASSLAWAGGHGTQYF. The CDR3 region has the DNA TGTGCCAGCAGCTTAGCCTGGGCGGGGGGGCATGGGACCCAGTACTTC.

The chain joins TRBV4-2 to TRBJ2-7, with 9 nucleotides matching TRBD1. Germline CDR1 reads LGHNA; CDR2 reads YNFKEQ. The CDR3 spans 15 residues. V shed 0 bases, J shed 5 bases, and the junction held 5 bases outside the gene matches. CDR3 sequence reads: CASSQEGDRGNEQYF. The CDR3 DNA reads as TGTGCCAGCAGCCAAGAAGGCGACAGGGGGAACGAGCAGTACTTC.

The CDR3 loop reads CASKDGYSNQPQHF. The CDR3 nucleotides are TGTGCCAGTAAGGACGGATATAGCAATCAGCCCCAGCATTTT. J is TRBJ1-5 and V is TRBV19; D gene uncertain. Trimming took 7 bases from V and 0 from J, leaving 10 bases between them. The CDR3 extends over 14 amino acids. The germline CDR1 and CDR2 sequences are LNHDA and SQIVND (reference sequence).

This chain connects TRBV5-1 to TRBJ2-7; D gene uncertain. The CDR3 loop spans 14 amino acids. The germline V gene encodes CDR1 SGHRS and CDR2 YFSETQ. Trimming removed 0 bases from V and 2 bases from J, with 9 bases in between. DNA of the CDR3: TGCGCCAGCAGCTTGGGGGTTCTTACCTACGAGCAGTACTTC. Protein sequence: CASSLGVLTYEQYF.

This clone was seen more than once but under ten times. The J gene is TRBJ1-1, the V gene TRBV18; D gene uncertain. CDR1 KGHSH and CDR2 LQKENI come from the germline V gene. The length of the CDR3 is 14 residues. The germline V and J ends were trimmed by 1 base and 0 bases, with 6 bases remaining between them. CDR3 in DNA: TGTGCCAGCTCACCACTCGGGATGAACACTGAAGCTTTCTTT. As protein: CASSPLGMNTEAFF. Supplemented by reference TRBV18 and TRBJ1-1, the full variable domain reads NAGVMQNPRHLVRRRGQEARLRCSPMKGHSHVYWYRQLPEEGLKFMVYLQKENIIDESGMPKERFSAEFPKEGPSILRIQQVVRGDSAAYFCASSPLGMNTEAFFGQGTRLTVV.

The chain has TRBV29-1 and TRBJ1-1; D remains ambiguous. This CDR3 spans 14 amino acids. In germline, CDR1 is SQVTM, CDR2 ANQGSEA. With 2 bases removed from V and 0 bases from J, the gap between germline ends came to 10 bases. DNA of the CDR3: TGCAGCGTTGAATCTTGGCTGATGAACACTGAAGCTTTCTTT. Translating gives CSVESWLMNTEAFF.

The rearrangement uses TRBV18 and TRBJ2-7; TRBD2 agrees at 13 bases. Germline V CDR1 and CDR2: KGHSH, LQKENI. J lost 2 bases, V lost 2 bases, and 6 bases had no gene match. There are 17 residues in the CDR3. The CDR3 sequence: CASSPRLAGGIPYEQYF. The CDR3 DNA reads TGTGCCAGCTCACCAAGACTAGCGGGGGGCATTCCCTACGAGCAGTACTTC.

The chain joins TRBV7-2 to TRBJ2-1, with 9 bases identical to TRBD2. The V gene's germline CDR1 is SGHTA and CDR2 FQGNSA. The junction had 4 bases not matched to a gene; V was cut back by 0 bases and J by 1 base. CDR3 length equals 17 residues. DNA for the CDR3: TGTGCCAGCAGCTTAGCACCGGGACTAGCATCCTACAATGAGCAGTTCTTC. The encoded protein is CASSLAPGLASYNEQFF.